A single sample gave rise to the 26 T cell receptor beta chains below, sequenced in a study of T cell changes during pregnancy in multiple sclerosis. TCRdb's copy holds only in-frame clones and misses some; the assay was immunoSEQ multiplex PCR. The data show some 77,000 clones, more than 85% seen once. Sample: peripheral blood, taken after pregnancy. These TCRs come from a female donor in good health, enrolled as a control in a pregnancy study.

V is TRBV9 and J is TRBJ2-1; 12 bases map to TRBD2. This CDR3 has 16 amino acids. Germline V lookup: CDR1 SGDLS, CDR2 YYNGEE. Trimming took 0 bases from V and 9 from J; bases not matched to a gene: 7. This CDR3 is CASSVVPSGGGTEQFF. In DNA form, the CDR3 reads TGTGCCAGCAGCGTAGTACCTAGCGGGGGGGGCACTGAGCAGTTCTTC.

V gene TRBV5-1 combines with J gene TRBJ1-3; 10 bases map to TRBD1. V lost 5 bases, J lost 8 bases, and 13 bases stayed unmatched. The germline gives CDR1 SGHRS, CDR2 YFSETQ. This CDR3 contains 16 residues. The CDR3 loop is CASRRQGALSRDTIYF. CDR3 in DNA: TGCGCCAGCAGGAGACAGGGGGCGTTGAGTAGAGACACCATATATTTT.

The chain combines TRBV7-2 with TRBJ2-3; TRBD2 is a possible D gene (5 bases). The germline V gene encodes CDR1 SGHTA and CDR2 FQGNSA. The CDR3 is 16 amino acids. Deletions cut 0 bases from V and 4 bases from J, with 14 bases between. The CDR3 region has the DNA TGTGCCAGCAGCTTAGCGCGTGGACTCACAGCAGATACGCAGTATTTT. It codes for CASSLARGLTADTQYF.

This chain uses TRBV18 with TRBJ2-7; D is unclear. V dropped 3 bases and J dropped 2 bases, with 11 bases sitting between them. The CDR3 is 14 residues long. Per the germline V gene, CDR1 is KGHSH and CDR2 is LQKENI. CDR3 bases: TGTGCCAGCTCACCCTCTACTGCTACCTACGAGCAGTACTTC. It translates to CASSPSTATYEQYF.

The rearrangement links TRBV7-8 to TRBJ1-2; D remains ambiguous. The CDR3 is made up of 13 amino acids. V lost 2 bases to trimming and J lost 9 bases, with 13 bases between them. Germline V gene lookup returns CDR1 SGHVS and CDR2 FQNEAQ. This CDR3 reads CASSLLQVSRYTF. DNA of the CDR3: TGTGCCAGCAGCTTATTGCAGGTCTCGCGCTACACCTTC.

This sequence joins TRBV19 and TRBJ2-3; TRBD2 matches 9 bases. V dropped 8 bases and J dropped 3; count of bases not matched to a gene: 15. Per the germline V gene, CDR1 is LNHDA and CDR2 is SQIVND (reference sequence). CDR3 length: 17 amino acids. The CDR3 is CASRPRGAGGSTDTQYF. The DNA of the CDR3 is TGTGCCAGTCGCCCTAGGGGCGCGGGAGGGTCGACAGATACGCAGTATTTT.

CDR3 DNA sequence: TGCGCCAGCAGCCCATCTAGGGGTGGCTATGGCTACACCTTC. Its translation: CASSPSRGGYGYTF. The V gene is TRBV5-1, the J gene TRBJ1-2; possibly TRBD1 for D (5 bases). This CDR3 contains 14 residues. V gave up 4 bases and J gave up 4 bases, with 14 bases separating them. Germline CDR1 reads SGHRS; CDR2 reads YFSETQ. Filled out from reference TRBV5-1 and TRBJ1-2, the complete variable domain reads KAGVTQTPRYLIKTRGQQVTLSCSPISGHRSVSWYQQTPGQGLQFLFEYFSETQRNKGNFPGRFSGRQFSNSRSEMNVSTLELGDSALYLCASSPSRGGYGYTFGSGTRLTVV.

The chain employs TRBV7-9 and TRBJ2-7; no clear D. V lost 3 bases to trimming and J lost 0 bases, with 3 bases between them. This CDR3 spans 12 amino acids. The germline V gene encodes CDR1 SEHNR and CDR2 FQNEAQ (reference sequence). CDR3 DNA: TGTGCCAGCAGCTTTAGCTCCTACGAGCAGTACTTC. It is translated as CASSFSSYEQYF.

This clone was seen once. The chain couples TRBV29-1 to TRBJ2-5, with TRBD2 matching 8 bases. Unmatched junction bases numbered 8, after V lost 5 bases and J lost 3 bases. This CDR3 is built from 14 residues. In germline, CDR1 is SQVTM, CDR2 ANQGSEA. CDR3 protein: CSVTATSAKETQYF. For the CDR3, the DNA is TGCAGCGTTACAGCGACTAGCGCGAAAGAGACCCAGTACTTC.

The chain joins TRBV30 to TRBJ2-7, with 8 bases fitting TRBD2. The trim removed 2 bases at V and 2 bases at J, leaving 5 bases unmatched. CDR1 and CDR2 from the germline V gene are GTSNPN and SVGIG (reference sequence). CDR3 length: 14 amino acids. CDR3 in amino acids: CAWSRWTSPYEQYF. The CDR3 coding sequence is TGTGCCTGGAGTAGGTGGACTAGCCCCTACGAGCAGTACTTC. The full variable domain, in which reference TRBV30 and TRBJ2-7 provide the parts outside the CDR3, is SQTIHQWPATLVQPVGSPLSLECTVEGTSNPNLYWYRQAAGRGLQLLFYSVGIGQISSEVPQNLSASRPQDRQFILSSKKLLLSDSGFYLCAWSRWTSPYEQYFGPGTRLTVT.

This clone was counted only a few times. The rearrangement uses TRBV20-1 and TRBJ1-1; D gene ambiguous. CDR3 length equals 11 residues. Germline V gene sequence: CDR1 DFQATT, CDR2 SNEGSKA (reference sequence). Trimming pared 6 bases from V and 6 bases from J, leaving 11 bases between. The CDR3 DNA sequence: TGCAGTGCGAACCAGCGGGCTGAAGCTTTCTTT. Translation gives CSANQRAEAFF.

V gene TRBV29-1 combines with J gene TRBJ1-2, with 8 bases identical to TRBD1. CDR3 size: 12 residues. The J segment lost 7 bases and the V segment lost 8 bases, leaving 9 bases of the junction unmatched. The V gene's germline CDR1 is SQVTM and CDR2 ANQGSEA. The CDR3 loop is CSCGAGGVGYTF. DNA for the CDR3: TGCAGCTGCGGAGCAGGGGGCGTTGGCTACACCTTC.

The chain joins TRBV30 to TRBJ2-1, with 7 bases aligning to TRBD2. This CDR3 is built from 15 residues. V was pared by 4 bases and J by 4 bases, with 10 bases of the junction left unmatched. Germline V gene data show CDR1 as GTSNPN and CDR2 as SVGIG (reference sequence). The DNA for the CDR3 is TGTGCCTGGACCCCCCGCGGGAGTCCATACAATGAGCAGTTCTTC. Translated, it gives CAWTPRGSPYNEQFF.

The chain combines TRBV7-2 with TRBJ2-3, with D unclear. V was shortened by 3 bases and J by 6 bases, with 4 bases between the two germline ends. The CDR3 contains 11 residues. CDR1 is SGHTA, CDR2 FQGNSA, per germline. As DNA, the CDR3 is TGTGCCAGCAGCTTTTCGGATACGCAGTATTTT. It encodes CASSFSDTQYF.

V is TRBV11-1 and J is TRBJ1-1; the D is unclear. The CDR3 runs 15 residues. The V end lost 5 bases, the J end lost 4 bases, and 17 bases lay between the germline ends. Germline V CDR1 and CDR2: SGHAT, FQDESV (reference sequence). This CDR3 reads CASSERVTPSTEAFF. The CDR3 nucleotides read TGTGCCAGCAGCGAACGGGTGACTCCTTCCACTGAAGCTTTCTTT.

This chain links TRBV7-2 with TRBJ2-3; D remains ambiguous. V dropped 5 bases and J dropped 5 bases, with 8 bases sitting between them. CDR3 length equals 12 residues. Germline loops: CDR1 SGHTA, CDR2 FQGNSA. The CDR3 is CASSRRGDTQYF. The CDR3 coding sequence is TGTGCCAGCAGCCGACGAGGAGATACGCAGTATTTT.

CDR3 bases: TGTGCCAGCAGCCGCCCGACAGAGAACACCGGGGAGCTGTTTTTT. It specifies CASSRPTENTGELFF. The chain joins TRBV25-1 to TRBJ2-2; maybe TRBD1 (5 bases). V lost 6 bases, J lost 1 base, and 12 bases lay in between. The V gene's germline CDR1 is MGHDK and CDR2 SYGVNS. This CDR3 region has 15 residues.

The chain couples TRBV27 to TRBJ1-5, with TRBD1 as a possible D gene (5 bases). The CDR3 has 14 residues. Germline V gene sequence: CDR1 MNHEY, CDR2 SMNVEV (reference sequence). The germline V and J ends were trimmed by 2 bases and 6 bases, with 11 bases remaining between them. The CDR3: CASSLAPGVQPQHF. The DNA of the CDR3 is TGTGCCAGCAGTTTAGCCCCGGGGGTTCAGCCCCAGCATTTT.

V gene TRBV28 combines with J gene TRBJ2-4; D may be TRBD1 (6 bases). Trimming pared 5 bases from V and 0 bases from J, leaving 14 bases between. Germline values: CDR1 MDHEN, CDR2 SYDVKM. The CDR3 has 16 residues. The CDR3 DNA sequence: TGTGCCAGCAGTACAAGACAGGCGAAAGCCAAAAACATTCAGTACTTC. It encodes CASSTRQAKAKNIQYF. The full variable domain, with the rest looked up from reference TRBV28 and TRBJ2-4, is DVKVTQSSRYLVKRTGEKVFLECVQDMDHENMFWYRQDPGLGLRLIYFSYDVKMKEKGDIPEGYSVSREKKERFSLILESASTNQTSMYLCASSTRQAKAKNIQYFGAGTRLSVL.

This chain links TRBV27 with TRBJ1-1; D may be TRBD1 (5 bases). The CDR3 covers 14 residues. Germline V lookup: CDR1 MNHEY, CDR2 SMNVEV (reference sequence). Trimming removed 6 bases from V and 2 bases from J, with 13 bases in between. This chain's CDR3 is CASRQGVGNTEAFF. The CDR3 DNA reads as TGTGCCAGCAGGCAGGGTGTGGGCAACACTGAAGCTTTCTTT.

This chain joins TRBV11-2 and TRBJ1-1; D is unclear. Trimming took off 4 bases at V and 1 base at J, with 10 bases between the two ends. This CDR3 is built from 14 residues. Per germline, CDR1 SGHAT and CDR2 FQNNGV. The CDR3 here is CASSSGRENTEAFF. The CDR3 DNA reads as TGTGCCAGCAGCTCGGGTCGCGAGAACACTGAAGCTTTCTTT.

The rearrangement uses TRBV6-5 and TRBJ1-5; tentatively, D is TRBD1 (5 bases). The CDR3 totals 13 residues. CDR1 MNHEY and CDR2 SVGAGI come from the germline V gene. The V and J ends lost 8 bases and 9 bases respectively, with 17 bases between them. CDR3 residues: CASSALAGSPQHF. The CDR3 DNA reads TGTGCCAGCTCGGCCCTCGCAGGGTCGCCCCAGCATTTT.

This clone was found a few times. The rearrangement joins TRBV2 to TRBJ1-1, with TRBD1 matching over 7 bases. The CDR3 runs to 17 residues. Germline V CDR1 and CDR2: SNHLY, FYNNEI. Trimming removed 2 bases from V and 1 base from J; junction bases left unmatched: 10. The CDR3 DNA reads as TGTGCCAGCAGTGAAAGACAGGGCCTACTTTCGAACACTGAAGCTTTCTTT. Translating it yields CASSERQGLLSNTEAFF.

This chain uses TRBV27 with TRBJ2-7; no clear D gene. Germline values: CDR1 MNHEY, CDR2 SMNVEV (reference sequence). The CDR3 consists of 17 residues. Trimming cost V 2 bases and J 6 bases, with 23 bases left between them. The CDR3 DNA sequence: TGTGCCAGCAGTTTAAGCGTGAGCGTAGCTGGTCGAGGCGAGCAGTACTTC. Its translation: CASSLSVSVAGRGEQYF.

The rearrangement joins TRBV18 to TRBJ1-6; TRBD1 might be the D (5 bases). The CDR3 has 13 amino acids. Per germline, CDR1 KGHSH and CDR2 LQKENI. Trimming shortened V by 8 bases and J by 3 bases, and 8 bases separated the two germline ends. The CDR3 nucleotides read TGTGCCAGCGCAGACAGCTATAATTCACCCCTCCACTTT. Its translation is CASADSYNSPLHF.

The chain uses TRBV7-2 and TRBJ2-1; 7 bases agree with TRBD2. The trim removed 4 bases at V and 0 bases at J, leaving 3 bases unmatched. Germline V lookup: CDR1 SGHTA, CDR2 FQGNSA. CDR3 length equals 15 residues. The CDR3 nucleotides are TGTGCCAGCAGCTCGAGGGACTACTCCTACAATGAGCAGTTCTTC. Protein sequence: CASSSRDYSYNEQFF.